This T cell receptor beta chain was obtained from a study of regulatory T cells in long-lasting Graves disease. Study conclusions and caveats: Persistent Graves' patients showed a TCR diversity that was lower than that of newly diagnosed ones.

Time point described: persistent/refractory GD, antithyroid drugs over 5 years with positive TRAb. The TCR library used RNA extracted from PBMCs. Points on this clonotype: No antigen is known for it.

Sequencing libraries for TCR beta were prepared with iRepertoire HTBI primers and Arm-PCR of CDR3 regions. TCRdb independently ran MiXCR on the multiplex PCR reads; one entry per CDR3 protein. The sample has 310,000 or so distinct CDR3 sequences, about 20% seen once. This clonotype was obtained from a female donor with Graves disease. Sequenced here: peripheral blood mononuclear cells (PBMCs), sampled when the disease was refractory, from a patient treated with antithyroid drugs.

The CDR3 reads CASSQKGSRYGYTF. In DNA form, the CDR3 reads TGTGCCAGCAGCCAGAAGGGCAGTCGTTATGGCTACACCTTC. This rearrangement joins TRBV3-1 to TRBJ1-2; D not resolved. Deletions cut 3 bases from V and 5 bases from J, with 13 bases between. CDR1 is LGHDT and CDR2 is YNNKEL in the germline V gene (reference sequence). CDR3 length equals 14 residues.